The 5 T cell receptor beta chains below come from one sample, sequenced in a study of OX40 agonist ivuxolimab in advanced cancers. Sequenced by immunoSEQ multiplex PCR; TCRdb stores in-frame clones only, minus some. Of roughly 88,000 clones listed, 80% to 90% are singletons. The sample consisted of CD4+ or CD8+ T cells sorted from blood, taken in a trial of the OX40 agonist ivuxolimab. The receptors were gathered from an adult with an advanced solid tumor such as melanoma, head and neck, liver or kidney cancer.

The chain is built from TRBV10-3 and TRBJ2-3; no clear D gene. The germline V gene encodes CDR1 ENHRY and CDR2 SYGVKD. The V and J ends lost 4 bases and 0 bases respectively, with 11 bases between them. The CDR3 has 15 residues. The CDR3 bases are TGTGCCATCAGTGCCTTAACAACTAGCACAGATACGCAGTATTTT. It specifies CAISALTTSTDTQYF.

This clone was counted once. The chain recombines TRBV19 with TRBJ2-1, with D possibly matching TRBD2 (5 bases). CDR1 is LNHDA and CDR2 is SQIVND in the germline V gene (reference sequence). The germline V and J ends were trimmed by 5 bases and 10 bases, with 9 bases remaining between them. The CDR3 contains 11 residues. The CDR3 sequence: CASSRRGEQFF. CDR3 DNA: TGTGCCAGTAGTCGTAGAGGGGAGCAGTTCTTC.

The V gene is TRBV2, the J gene TRBJ2-3; 7 bases map to TRBD1. CDR3 size: 15 residues. CDR1 is SNHLY and CDR2 is FYNNEI in the germline V gene. The V and J ends lost 5 bases and 4 bases, in that order; junction bases with no gene match: 9. The CDR3 reads CASSLTGVGADTQYF. The CDR3 region has the DNA TGTGCCAGCAGTCTAACAGGGGTGGGCGCAGATACGCAGTATTTT.

The rearrangement links TRBV10-1 to TRBJ1-1; maybe TRBD1 (5 bases). The CDR3 loop spans 13 amino acids. V shed 4 bases and J shed 7 bases, with 13 bases lying between them. Per germline, CDR1 WNHNN and CDR2 SYGVQD (reference sequence). The CDR3 DNA is TGCGCCAGCAGTGCCCACGTGGGGGGTGAAGCTTTCTTT. It translates to CASSAHVGGEAFF.

The chain carries TRBV29-1 and TRBJ1-2, with D possibly TRBD1 on 6 matching bases. V was clipped by 4 bases and J by 8 bases, with 14 bases between them. Germline values: CDR1 SQVTM, CDR2 ANQGSEA. The CDR3 totals 12 residues. The chain's CDR3 is CSVAEAGEGYTF. The CDR3, as DNA: TGCAGCGTTGCAGAGGCAGGGGAGGGCTACACCTTC.